The 4 T cell receptor beta chains below come from one sample, sequenced in a study of cytomegalovirus exposure and HLA in healthy donors (dated by TCRdb to 2016 to 2017). The library relied on the immunoSEQ multiplex PCR assay. For the multiplex PCR, a mixture combining 60 forward primers for TCR Vbeta segments and 13 reverse primers for TCR Jbeta segments was used. TCRdb obtained this table from immuneACCESS and retained in-frame rearrangements with V and J assigned. These tables miss some clones; where compared with another copy, unresolved V genes account for less than half of the shortfall, and the remainder is unexplained. Counted in this sample were some 51,000 clones; 65% to 85% of them appeared once. The top ten hold around 2.4% of the sample. Specimen: PBMCs. Receptor source: a female donor in good health and CMV-seronegative.

The rearrangement links TRBV7-9 to TRBJ2-3; D is unresolved. The germline V gene has CDR1 SEHNR and CDR2 FQNEAQ (reference sequence). The CDR3 sequence is 14 residues long. The ends were cut back, 5 bases at V and 2 bases at J, with 11 bases in the middle. The CDR3 spells CASSPMIATDTQYF. The CDR3 DNA reads as TGTGCCAGCAGCCCGATGATAGCCACAGATACGCAGTATTTT.

The chain couples TRBV9 to TRBJ2-3; 10 bases align to TRBD2. The ends lost 0 bases at V and 1 base at J; junction bases unmatched: 2. The CDR3 extends over 16 amino acids. Germline loops: CDR1 SGDLS, CDR2 YYNGEE. The DNA for the CDR3 is TGTGCCAGCAGCGTAGGGCTAGCGGGGGGCACAGATACGCAGTATTTT. It specifies CASSVGLAGGTDTQYF.

V is TRBV27 and J is TRBJ2-7, with 10 bases lining up with TRBD2. V was clipped by 5 bases and J by 0 bases; unmatched bases: 4. Per the germline V gene, CDR1 is MNHEY and CDR2 is SMNVEV (reference sequence). The CDR3 is 15 residues long. CDR3 loop: CASSRSSGGSYEQYF. DNA of the CDR3: TGTGCCAGCAGTCGCTCTAGCGGGGGCTCCTACGAGCAGTACTTC.

V and J are TRBV4-3 and TRBJ2-7, with D uncertain. This CDR3 has 14 amino acids. Germline lookup yields CDR1 LGHNA and CDR2 YSLEER. V gave up 1 base and J gave up 6 bases, with 13 bases separating them. The CDR3 loop reads CASSQGILAGEQYF. Here the CDR3 DNA reads TGCGCCAGCAGCCAAGGCATTTTGGCTGGCGAGCAGTACTTC.